Listed below are T cell receptor beta chains from one sample, sequenced in a study of cytomegalovirus exposure and HLA in healthy donors. TCRdb's copy holds only in-frame clones and misses some; the assay was immunoSEQ multiplex PCR. Of some 140,000 clones listed, around three quarters are singletons. Source material: PBMCs. These receptors were collected from a middle-aged man in good health and CMV-seropositive. Both conserved end residues are part of each CDR3. The D gene is left open where the match is weak. Some rows mark clone size as missing; the rest say once, few, many or name a class of expanded clone.

>TRBV6-1|-|13|-|TRBJ1-1
CASSETLNTEAFF
TGTGCCAGCAGTGAAACACTGAACACTGAAGCTTTCTTT
>TRBV5-6|TRBD1|16|-|TRBJ1-1
CASSLLTGGFGTEAFF
TGTGCCAGCAGCTTGCTGACAGGGGGCTTTGGCACTGAAGCTTTCTTT
>TRBV19|-|14|-|TRBJ1-3
CASSIRVPGNTIYF
TGTGCCAGTAGTATCAGGGTTCCAGGAAACACCATATATTTT
>TRBV7-3|TRBD2|15|-|TRBJ2-3
CASSAGTSGTDTQYF
TGTGCCAGCAGCGCCGGGACTAGCGGCACAGATACGCAGTATTTT
>TRBV12-5|-|14|-|TRBJ2-5
CASAVTALEETQYF
TGTGCTAGTGCCGTTACAGCTTTGGAAGAGACCCAGTACTTC
>TRBV12-5|-|16|few|TRBJ1-1
CASGLVRSSGDTEAFF
TGTGCTAGTGGTTTGGTACGGAGTAGCGGGGACACTGAAGCTTTCTTT
>TRBV6-5|-|15|-|TRBJ1-5
CASSPLNQGNQPQHF
TGTGCCAGCAGCCCCCTGAACCAGGGCAATCAGCCCCAGCATTTT
>TRBV13|TRBD2|16|few|TRBJ2-7
CASSPGGGGGSYEQYF
TGTGCCAGCAGCCCCGGGGGAGGCGGGGGCTCCTACGAGCAGTACTTC
>TRBV4-1|-|15|-|TRBJ1-5
CASSNTGNSNQPQHF
TGCGCCAGCTCTAACACAGGGAATAGCAATCAGCCCCAGCATTTT
>TRBV10-1|TRBD2|16|-|TRBJ2-5
CASSRTSGILQETQYF
TGCGCCAGCAGCCGGACTAGCGGGATCCTCCAAGAGACCCAGTACTTC
>TRBV11-2|-|15|-|TRBJ2-1
CASSLDPQNNNEQFF
TGTGCCAGCAGCTTAGACCCACAAAATAACAATGAGCAGTTCTTC
>TRBV19|TRBD1|16|-|TRBJ1-3
CASTEPRDSSGNTIYF
TGTGCCAGTACCGAACCTCGGGACAGCTCTGGAAACACCATATATTTT
>TRBV11-2|-|11|few|TRBJ2-3
CASSPQDTQYF
TGTGCCAGCAGCCCTCAGGATACGCAGTATTTT
>TRBV27|TRBD1|14|few|TRBJ1-5
CASSSQGLSQPQHF
TGTGCCAGCAGTTCACAGGGGTTAAGTCAGCCCCAGCATTTT
>TRBV4-1|-|16|-|TRBJ2-7
CASSQEVAGSSYEQYF
TGCGCCAGCAGCCAAGAGGTTGCGGGTTCCTCCTACGAGCAGTACTTC
>TRBV5-1|-|14|once|TRBJ1-4
CASTQGSLNEKLFF
TGCGCCAGCACCCAGGGGTCCTTGAATGAAAAACTGTTTTTT
>TRBV5-4|-|14|-|TRBJ1-1
CASSLDSQNTEAFF
TGTGCCAGCAGCTTGGATTCACAGAACACTGAAGCTTTCTTT
>TRBV19|-|17|once|TRBJ2-7
CASSIRGRRAIHYEQYF
TGTGCCAGTAGTATAAGGGGTCGCAGGGCGATCCACTACGAGCAGTACTTC
>TRBV10-1|-|14|once|TRBJ2-2
CASSDRGYIGELFF
TGCGCCAGCAGTGACAGGGGTTATATCGGGGAGCTGTTTTTT
>TRBV5-1|-|13|-|TRBJ1-1
CASSLDGQRGAFF
TGCGCCAGCAGCTTGGATGGGCAGCGCGGGGCTTTCTTT
>TRBV6-1|-|12|-|TRBJ2-1
CASLGLLNEQFF
TGTGCCAGCCTTGGACTTTTGAATGAGCAGTTCTTC
>TRBV18|-|16|few|TRBJ1-1
CASSLTAGTFNTEAFF
TGTGCCAGCTCACTCACGGCCGGGACATTTAACACTGAAGCTTTCTTT